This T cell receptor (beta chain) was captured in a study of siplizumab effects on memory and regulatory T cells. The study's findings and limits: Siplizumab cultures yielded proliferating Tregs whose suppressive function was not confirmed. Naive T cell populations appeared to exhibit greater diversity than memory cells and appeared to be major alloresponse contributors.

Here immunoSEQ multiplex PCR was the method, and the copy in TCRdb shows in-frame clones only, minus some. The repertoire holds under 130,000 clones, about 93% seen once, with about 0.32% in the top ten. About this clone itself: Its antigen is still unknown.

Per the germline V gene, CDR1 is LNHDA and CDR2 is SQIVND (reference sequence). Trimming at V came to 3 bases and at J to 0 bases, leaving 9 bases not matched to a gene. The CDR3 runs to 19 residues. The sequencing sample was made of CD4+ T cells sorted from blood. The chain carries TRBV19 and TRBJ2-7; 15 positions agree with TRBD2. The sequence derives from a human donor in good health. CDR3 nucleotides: TGTGCCAGTAGTATGGCCGGGACTAGCGGGGGGTCCCCCTCCTACGAGCAGTACTTC. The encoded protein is CASSMAGTSGGSPSYEQYF.